This T cell receptor beta chain was identified in a study of T-cell memory formation after mild COVID-19. About the study: Largely, TCR clusters stayed within a single donor. Study findings and constraints: Clones which contracted sat mainly in CM and EM if CD4+, and in EMRA if CD8+. Day 37-peaking second-wave clones had unconfirmed SARS-CoV-2 specificity. Memory sampled before infection contained some responding clones, suggesting cross-reactive memory joined.

The CDR3 covers 14 residues. CDR1 is MNHNY, CDR2 SVGAGI, per germline (reference sequence). Between the trimmed V and J ends, which lost 4 bases and 4 bases, there was a span of 13 bases. In this sample, this clonotype turned up a few times. The antigen remains undetermined. TCRdb ran MiXCR on the 5' RACE reads and lists one entry per CDR3 protein. This table holds roughly 240,000 distinct CDR3 sequences, 15% found once. The V gene is TRBV6-6, the J gene TRBJ1-2; possible D gene TRBD1, 5 bases. This clonotype was sampled from an adult woman who had mild COVID-19 (a few samples of this study predate the infection). Cell type and time point are not known. Sequencing was carried out using PBMCs or a T cell subset sorted from them (not recorded which). This chain's CDR3 is CASSSIQGSYGYTF. In DNA, the CDR3 is TGTGCCAGCAGTTCCATTCAGGGCAGCTATGGCTACACCTTC.